Following are 19 T cell receptor beta chains from one sample sequenced in a study of post-analysis software for immune sequencing data. Notes on the study in general: A handful of TRBV segments were significantly more frequent in patients than in controls. TRBV5-6, TRBV5-1 and TRBV20-1 were among these segments.

No antigen is known for these receptors. TCR beta cDNA libraries included unique molecular identifiers. Using its own MiXCR run on the PCR reads, TCRdb lists one record per CDR3 protein. The sample includes over 150,000 distinct CDR3 sequences, roughly 31% seen only once; the top ten take over 1.2%. Sequencing used blood. Source of these receptors: a girl aged 10 to 17 with multiple sclerosis.

This clonotype was detected ten times or more. The rearrangement links TRBV12-3 or TRBV12-4 to TRBJ2-5; D is perhaps TRBD2 (6 bases). V was trimmed by 3 bases and J by 5 bases, leaving 19 bases between them. CDR3 length equals 16 residues. Written as DNA, the CDR3 is TGTGCCAGCAGTTTTTCCGAGACGAGGGCGGGGGAGACCCAGTACTTC. Translation gives CASSFSETRAGETQYF.

This clonotype was found many times. This chain uses TRBV20-1 with TRBJ2-1; 11 bases are a match to TRBD2. The CDR3 covers 15 residues. Germline values: CDR1 DFQATT, CDR2 SNEGSKA (reference sequence). V lost 0 bases, J lost 8 bases, and 6 bases stayed unmatched. DNA for the CDR3: TGCAGTGCTAGAGATGGGCTAGCGGGAGGCGATGAGCAGTTCTTC. This translates into CSARDGLAGGDEQFF.

V gene TRBV5-1 combines with J gene TRBJ1-1; 8 bases align to TRBD1. Germline V gives CDR1 SGHRS, CDR2 YFSETQ. The length of the CDR3 is 14 residues. Trimming cost V 4 bases and J 5 bases; bases outside gene matches: 7. The CDR3 reads CASSPDRAQTEAFF. CDR3 coding DNA: TGCGCCAGCAGCCCGGACAGGGCGCAGACTGAAGCTTTCTTT.

This clonotype showed up many times. The chain links TRBV12-3 or TRBV12-4 to TRBJ2-7; a weak D match, TRBD2 (7 bases). The CDR3 is made up of 17 amino acids. The V end was cut by 6 bases, the J end by 0 bases, with 21 bases between. In nucleotides, the CDR3 is TGTGCCAGCAGCAAAGGGGGTAGCGGGTCTAGCTCCTACGAGCAGTACTTC. Protein product: CASSKGGSGSSSYEQYF.

There are a few counts of this clonotype. The rearrangement links TRBV5-1 to TRBJ1-5; D not certain. Looked up from germline, CDR1 is SGHRS and CDR2 is YFSETQ. The CDR3 runs 15 residues. Trimming took off 0 bases at V and 2 bases at J, with 9 bases between the two ends. The CDR3 is CASSLEGIGNQPQHF. The CDR3 region has the DNA TGCGCCAGCAGCTTGGAAGGGATCGGCAATCAGCCCCAGCATTTT.

This clonotype was detected once. This clone may be a read error of a much larger clone one base away. The V and J genes are TRBV7-9 and TRBJ2-7; 8 bases are a match to TRBD1. Germline CDR1 and CDR2: SEHNR and FQNEAQ (reference sequence). The CDR3 extends over 14 amino acids. CDR3 amino acids: CAGSPRTGHDEQYF. The DNA for the CDR3 is TGTGCCGGCAGCCCCAGGACAGGGCACGACGAGCAGTACTTC. Together with reference TRBV7-9 and TRBJ2-7, the CDR3 gives the full variable domain: DTGVSQNPRHKITKRGQNVTFRCDPISEHNRLYWYRQTLGQGPEFLTYFQNEAQLEKSRLLSDRFSAERPKGSFSTLEIQRTEQGDSAMYLCAGSPRTGHDEQYFGPGTRLTVT.

The chain couples TRBV5-1 to TRBJ1-2; 9 positions agree with TRBD1. The CDR3 totals 15 residues. Trimming removed 4 bases from V and 5 bases from J; junction bases left unmatched: 9. Per the germline V gene, CDR1 is SGHRS and CDR2 is YFSETQ. The CDR3 DNA reads as TGCGCCAGCAGCCTCCGGGACAGGGCGGAGTATGGCTACACCTTC. It yields the protein CASSLRDRAEYGYTF.

This clonotype was observed at least ten times. This sequence joins TRBV6-5 and TRBJ2-7, with 16 bases that match TRBD2. The V gene end was trimmed by 0 bases and the J gene end by 4 bases; junction bases not matched to a gene: 0. Germline V gene data show CDR1 as MNHEY and CDR2 as SVGAGI. The CDR3 loop spans 16 amino acids. The CDR3 DNA sequence: TGTGCCAGCAGTTACTCGGGACTAGCGGGAGGGTACGAGCAGTACTTC. This translates into CASSYSGLAGGYEQYF.

Only a few counts were recorded for this clonotype. A read error may explain this, as a much larger clone is one base away. The chain has TRBV12-3 or TRBV12-4 and TRBJ1-2; TRBD1 matches 9 bases. This CDR3 is built from 16 residues. The CDR3: CVSSRGAGQGSSDYTF. The CDR3 DNA reads TGTGTCAGCAGCCGAGGCGCGGGACAGGGATCGAGCGACTACACCTTC.

Of note for this clonotype: A much more abundant neighbour one base away suggests this may be a read error. The CDR3 does not end in the conserved phenylalanine or tryptophan, so this is likely a read error. The chain combines TRBV7-8 with TRBJ1-2; 8 nucleotides agree with TRBD1. Germline trimming cut 4 bases from V and 7 bases from J; bases unmatched to any gene: 8. The CDR3 spans 14 residues. The V gene's germline CDR1 is SGHVS and CDR2 FQNEAQ. CDR3 in DNA: TGTGCCAGCAGCTCCCCACAGGGGGTCGGTGGCTACACCTTA. It codes for CASSSPQGVGGYTL.

This clonotype was seen many times. The V call is TRBV11-2, the J call TRBJ2-3, with D possibly being TRBD1 (5 bases). Germline V lookup: CDR1 SGHAT, CDR2 FQNNGV. CDR3 length: 13 residues. V dropped 4 bases and J dropped 9 bases, with 14 bases sitting between them. The chain's CDR3 is CASSSGDSLTQYF. The CDR3 DNA sequence: TGTGCCAGCAGCTCAGGAGACAGTTTAACGCAGTATTTT.

This clonotype has more than one count but fewer than ten. The rearrangement uses TRBV28 and TRBJ2-7, with 10 bases that match TRBD1. The CDR3 totals 16 residues. V shed 7 bases, J shed 9 bases, and the junction held 18 bases outside the gene matches. Germline CDR1 is MDHEN and CDR2 is SYDVKM. CDR3 sequence: CASTGQGSPVSVGQYF. Here the CDR3 DNA reads TGTGCCAGCACGGGACAGGGGTCACCCGTTTCCGTTGGGCAGTACTTC.

This clonotype appeared many times. V gene TRBV20-1 combines with J gene TRBJ2-3; 11 bases agree with TRBD2. CDR1 and CDR2 (germline): DFQATT, SNEGSKA (reference sequence). The CDR3 length is 17 residues. J was trimmed by 0 bases and V by 4 bases; bases with no gene match: 9. CDR3 bases: TGCAGTGCTACCCTAGCGGGAGGCCTAACTAGCACAGATACGCAGTATTTT. It specifies CSATLAGGLTSTDTQYF.

Of note for this clonotype: Given a much more abundant clone one base away, this may be a read error. J is TRBJ2-5 and V is TRBV7-3; perhaps TRBD2 as D (6 bases). Per germline, CDR1 SGHTA and CDR2 FQGTGA. The CDR3 loop spans 15 amino acids. Trimming left V 3 bases short and J 11 bases short, with 22 bases between. CDR3 DNA sequence: TGTGCCAGCAGCTTGGGCGGCGGGGCGGGCAATGAGCAGTACTTC. Protein: CASSLGGGAGNEQYF.

This clonotype showed up just a few times. The V and J genes are TRBV28 and TRBJ2-7; D perhaps matches TRBD1 (6 bases). V lost 6 bases, J lost 6 bases, and 12 bases lay in between. This CDR3 comprises 12 residues. Germline V lookup: CDR1 MDHEN, CDR2 SYDVKM. Here the CDR3 DNA reads TGTGCCAGCAGACCTACAGGGTTCGAGCAGTACTTC. It codes for CASRPTGFEQYF.

V gene TRBV12-3 or TRBV12-4 combines with J gene TRBJ1-6, with 12 positions matching TRBD1. The CDR3 has 16 residues. Unmatched junction bases numbered 11, after V lost 6 bases and J lost 11 bases. CDR3 in amino acids: CASSSPGTGGKTPLHF. CDR3 nucleotide sequence: TGTGCCAGCAGCAGTCCCGGGACAGGGGGCAAAACACCCCTCCACTTT.

This clonotype was seen a few times. Given a much more abundant clone one base away, this may be a read error. V gene TRBV20-1 combines with J gene TRBJ2-1; 10 bases agree with TRBD2. Germline V gene lookup returns CDR1 DFQATT and CDR2 SNEGSKA (reference sequence). The V and J ends lost 3 bases and 2 bases, in that order; junction bases with no gene match: 7. The CDR3 covers 16 residues. The CDR3 sequence: CSARPAGGPAYNEQFF. DNA for the CDR3: TGCAGTGCTAGGCCAGCGGGAGGGCCAGCCTACAATGAGCAGTTCTTC.

This chain joins TRBV12-3 or TRBV12-4 and TRBJ2-3; a weak D match, TRBD1 (6 bases). Trimming cost V 11 bases and J 3 bases, with 12 bases left between them. The CDR3 totals 12 residues. The CDR3 region is CAERGGTDTQYF. CDR3 DNA: TGTGCCGAAAGAGGGGGAACAGATACGCAGTATTTT.

The chain joins TRBV14 to TRBJ1-1; tentatively, D is TRBD1 (5 bases). Per the germline V gene, CDR1 is SGHDN and CDR2 is FVKESK. This CDR3 spans 17 amino acids. Trimming stripped 0 bases from V and 1 base from J, with 15 bases between. CDR3 residues: CASSQDLGAVKNTEAFF. The DNA of the CDR3 is TGTGCCAGCAGCCAAGATCTAGGGGCGGTCAAGAACACTGAAGCTTTCTTT. Together with reference TRBV14 and TRBJ1-1, the CDR3 gives the full variable domain: EAGVTQFPSHSVIEKGQTVTLRCDPISGHDNLYWYRRVMGKEIKFLLHFVKESKQDESGMPNNRFLAERTGGTYSTLKVQPAELEDSGVYFCASSQDLGAVKNTEAFFGQGTRLTVV.